The 9 T cell receptor beta chains below were found in one sample sequenced in a study of siplizumab effects on memory and regulatory T cells. Profiling relied on immunoSEQ multiplex PCR, and the TCRdb table lists in-frame clones only, not all of them. The sample lists tens of thousands of clones, about 96% occurring once. The sequenced sample consisted of naive CD8+ T cells sorted from blood. The receptors stem from a human donor in good health.

This rearrangement joins TRBV27 to TRBJ1-5; unclear D gene. Trimming left V 5 bases short and J 7 bases short, with 9 bases between. CDR3 length: 12 residues. CDR1 MNHEY and CDR2 SMNVEV come from the germline V gene (reference sequence). The chain's CDR3 is CASSNPRQPQHF. CDR3 DNA sequence: TGTGCCAGCAGTAATCCAAGACAGCCCCAGCATTTT.

The rearrangement joins TRBV25-1 to TRBJ2-7, with 7 bases that match TRBD1. Germline V gene sequence: CDR1 MGHDK, CDR2 SYGVNS. The CDR3 extends over 14 amino acids. After removal of 3 bases from V and 7 bases from J, the junction contained 9 bases not matched to a gene. CDR3 DNA: TGTGCCAGCAGTGATCGCGACAGGGCCCGGGAGCAGTACTTC. It codes for CASSDRDRAREQYF.

This clone appeared once. The V and J genes are TRBV7-9 and TRBJ2-5; D call uncertain. The CDR3 loop spans 14 amino acids. The V gene lost 5 bases and the J gene lost 4 bases, with 14 bases spanning the gap. Germline assignment: CDR1 SEHNR and CDR2 FQNEAQ (reference sequence). Written as DNA, the CDR3 is TGTGCCAGCAGCCCCATCCGTTCCGCAGAGACCCAGTACTTC. Translated: CASSPIRSAETQYF.

Only one count was recorded for this clone. V gene TRBV7-6 combines with J gene TRBJ1-1; no clear D. From germline, CDR1 is SGHVS and CDR2 FNYEAQ. V was trimmed by 5 bases and J by 3 bases, leaving 16 bases between them. The CDR3 extends over 15 amino acids. CDR3 sequence (DNA): TGTGCCAGCAGCCCCAGAAGCAATAGGTACACTGAAGCTTTCTTT. This gives the protein CASSPRSNRYTEAFF.

The V gene is TRBV6-4, the J gene TRBJ1-2; 8 nucleotides agree with TRBD1. Germline lookup yields CDR1 MRHNA and CDR2 SNTAGT. V shed 5 bases, J shed 7 bases, and the junction held 18 bases outside the gene matches. The CDR3 contains 17 residues. The CDR3 sequence is CASSQFPSDRVASGYTF. In DNA, the CDR3 is TGTGCCAGCAGTCAATTTCCCTCGGACAGGGTGGCGAGTGGCTACACCTTC.

In its sample, this clone was seen once. The J gene is TRBJ2-1, the V gene TRBV9, with D perhaps matching TRBD1 or TRBD2 (6 bases each). CDR1 is SGDLS, CDR2 YYNGEE, per germline. The V gene lost 0 bases and the J gene lost 5 bases, with 12 bases spanning the gap. There are 15 residues in the CDR3. This CDR3 reads CASSVGGAPNNEQFF. The CDR3 DNA reads TGTGCCAGCAGCGTAGGGGGGGCCCCAAACAATGAGCAGTTCTTC.

For this clone: This sample also contains other DNA sequences that code for the same CDR3. The V gene is TRBV27, the J gene TRBJ1-1, with TRBD1 as a possible D gene (5 bases). V was pared by 0 bases and J by 1 base, with 6 bases between. This CDR3 comprises 14 residues. The germline gives CDR1 MNHEY, CDR2 SMNVEV (reference sequence). CDR3 sequence (DNA): TGTGCCAGCAGTTTATCGGGGCAGAACACTGAAGCTTTCTTT. Amino acids: CASSLSGQNTEAFF.

The rearrangement uses TRBV6-1 and TRBJ2-1; 7 bases map to TRBD2. This CDR3 is built from 17 residues. With V trimmed by 2 bases and J by 1 base, 8 bases remained unmatched. The germline gives CDR1 MNHNS, CDR2 SASEGT. CDR3 in amino acids: CASSEWESGASYNEQFF. CDR3 nucleotides: TGTGCCAGCAGTGAATGGGAAAGCGGGGCTTCCTACAATGAGCAGTTCTTC.

The chain couples TRBV7-6 to TRBJ2-5; D may be TRBD1 (6 bases). The germline V gene has CDR1 SGHVS and CDR2 FNYEAQ. Trimming left V 1 base short and J 1 base short, with 13 bases between. CDR3 length equals 16 residues. Written as DNA, the CDR3 is TGTGCCAGCAGCTTAGAGGGCCAGGGGACCCAAGAGACCCAGTACTTC. Residues: CASSLEGQGTQETQYF.